This entry describes one TCR beta chain. This clonotype was seen only a few times. Its antigen is currently not known. One end of the junction fails to match germline, which may point to a read error. This entry comes from a study of T cells in Graves' hyperthyroidism and ophthalmopathy (dated by TCRdb to about 2019). About the study as a whole: Peripheral blood was collected at initial diagnosis, before any treatment. Once sampling was done, hyperthyroidism patients were given methimazole at a starting dose of 30 mg daily, whereas ophthalmopathy patients were given high-dose intravenous methylprednisolone. The study also compared thyroid tissue and blood T-cell repertoires from over 5 Graves' hyperthyroidism patients. Prospective prediction of ophthalmopathy was tested in an independent validation cohort consisting of about 19 hyperthyroidism patients and approximately 16 patients who later progressed to ophthalmopathy. TCR V-J signatures able to tell the groups apart were searched for in a discovery cohort of some 97 patients, of whom around 43 had Graves' ophthalmopathy and 55 to 60 had stable Graves' hyperthyroidism. The 100 discovery patients were randomly split 7:3 into training and test sets. The paper reports TCR Vbeta CDR3 sequencing of approximately 140 peripheral blood samples: approximately 43 ophthalmopathy, approximately 74 hyperthyroidism and around 17 progressor patients. The paper's findings and limits, for the study overall: Sample size was not statistically predetermined, and blinding of investigators to group allocation was not performed. In cross-validation, a model built on a 13 V-J signature told ophthalmopathy apart from stable hyperthyroidism with roughly 87% sensitivity and roughly 82% specificity, and in testing the same model reached 80%/75%. During validation, the model predicted progression to ophthalmopathy a median of approximately 7 months ahead of onset, with just under 71% sensitivity and 72.22% specificity. Most expanded thyroid clonotypes (frequency above 0.001) were also detected in blood, suggesting blood repertoires may reflect thyroid immune responses.

Amplification of TCR beta CDR3 regions was carried out from RNA transcripts. For the first round of RT-PCR on the TCR CDR3, the HTBI primer set was used together with the Qiagen OneStep RT-PCR kit. The libraries were constructed in a second round of multiplex PCR and then size-selected and purified. Paired-end sequencing of the libraries was performed with 100 bp reads on an Illumina HiSeq2000. Per the authors' processing: SOAPnuke was used to process the raw data, with reads discarded if the reads contained adapters or uncalled bases, had a mean Phred below 15, or lacked an exact constant-primer or identifier match. COPE v1.2.5 was used to merge high-quality paired reads, and clonotypes were defined as unique nucleotide sequences. MiTCR v1.1 was used to align clonotypes to the IMGT TRBV, TRBD and TRBJ reference segments. Only V-J combinations with frequency above 0.0001, covering 98% to 99.2% of repertoires, were analysed. The TCS score was defined as the ratio of F50 (clonal expansion) to E x V (chaos), calculated using BLOSUM62-based TCRdist between CDR3 peptides within each V-J. Welch's t-statistics and random forest reduced around 520 V-J features to fewer than 15, which were used in a naive Bayes classifier (R e1071). TCRdb reworked the public reads: Q25 trimming with fastp, MiXCR clone assembly, productive beta chains retained. Under each unique CDR3 protein, matching rows form one entry showing the most common genes and DNA. These V and J calls are TCRdb output, not the study's own analysis. A total of some 740,000 distinct CDR3 sequences appear in this sample, around 15% of them only once. Of the sample, roughly 10% falls within the top ten clones.

A patient counted as having stable Graves' hyperthyroidism if no progression to ophthalmopathy occurred over 18 months of follow-up. The hyperthyroidism patients were between 18 and 65 years old and newly diagnosed, with a disease duration of less than 2 months. The study excluded patients with uncontrolled infections, other autoimmune diseases, pregnancy or lactation. Diagnoses were based on clinical symptoms, serum thyroxine and TRAb, thyroid ultrasound and orbital computed tomography. PBMCs were separated from around 9.1 ml of fresh peripheral blood using Ficoll-Paque density gradient centrifugation. Total RNA was extracted with Trizol reagent, and quality was checked on an Agilent 2100 Bioanalyzer. The germline V gene yields MDHEN for CDR1 and SYDVKM for CDR2. Measured from the cysteine to the phenylalanine, the CDR3 is 12 residues long. The retained sequence is limited to the CDR3, 36 bases, with the frame set at the first base.

The receptor chain draws on TRBV28 and TRBJ2-7; the D segment could be TRBD1, given 5 matching bases. The receptor's source is a young woman with Graves' hyperthyroidism. Input material: blood. In nucleotides, the sequence is TGTGCCAGTCGCACAGGCCTCTACAAGCAGTACTTC. Its coded protein is CASRTGLYKQYF. Joined to the reference TRBV28 and TRBJ2-7 proteins, this CDR3 gives the full variable domain: DVKVTQSSRYLVKRTGEKVFLECVQDMDHENMFWYRQDPGLGLRLIYFSYDVKMKEKGDIPEGYSVSREKKERFSLILESASTNQTSMYLCASRTGLYKQYFGPGTRLTVT.